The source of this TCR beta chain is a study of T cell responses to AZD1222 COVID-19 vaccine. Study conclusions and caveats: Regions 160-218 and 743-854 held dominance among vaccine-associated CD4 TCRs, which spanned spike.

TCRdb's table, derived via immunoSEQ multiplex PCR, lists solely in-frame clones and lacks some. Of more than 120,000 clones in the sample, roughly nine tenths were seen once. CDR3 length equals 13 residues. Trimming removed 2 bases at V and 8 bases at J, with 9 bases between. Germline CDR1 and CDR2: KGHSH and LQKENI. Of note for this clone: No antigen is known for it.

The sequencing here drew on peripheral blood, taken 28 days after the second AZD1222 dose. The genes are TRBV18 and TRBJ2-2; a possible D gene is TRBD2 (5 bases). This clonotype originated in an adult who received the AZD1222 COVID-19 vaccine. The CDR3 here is CASSPRTEGELFF. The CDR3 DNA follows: TGTGCCAGCTCACCAAGGACTGAGGGGGAGCTGTTTTTT. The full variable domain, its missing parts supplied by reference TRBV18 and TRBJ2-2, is NAGVMQNPRHLVRRRGQEARLRCSPMKGHSHVYWYRQLPEEGLKFMVYLQKENIIDESGMPKERFSAEFPKEGPSILRIQQVVRGDSAAYFCASSPRTEGELFFGEGSRLTVL.